These 26 T cell receptor beta chains were all obtained from the same sample, sequenced in a study of blood T cells in healthy people across ages. A second 7 to 11 cycle PCR used barcoded and J-beta primers. MiXCR was run by TCRdb on the 5' RACE reads, yielding one entry per CDR3 protein. The sample includes about 640,000 distinct CDR3 sequences, roughly 50% of them seen just once. Sequenced sample: blood. All receptors come from a man aged 55 to 70 in good health.

This clonotype was recorded only once. V usage is TRBV7-8 and J usage is TRBJ2-7; D is perhaps TRBD2 (7 bases). V was cut by 7 bases and J by 0 bases, with 19 bases left in between. The germline CDR1 and CDR2 sequences are SGHVS and FQNEAQ. This CDR3 region has 16 residues. The CDR3 region has the DNA TGTGCCAGCACGGGGGGCAGAAGGGGAGCCTCCTACGAGCAGTACTTC. Protein sequence: CASTGGRRGASYEQYF.

This clonotype was counted at least ten times. The genes are TRBV6-5 and TRBJ2-7, with 8 bases lining up with TRBD1. Trimming took 6 bases from V and 1 from J; bases not matched to a gene: 2. Looked up from germline, CDR1 is MNHEY and CDR2 is SVGAGI. The length of the CDR3 is 13 residues. The DNA of the CDR3 is TGTGCCAGCAGCCGGGACAGGTCCTACGAGCAGTACTTC. Its protein product is CASSRDRSYEQYF.

V gene TRBV28 combines with J gene TRBJ2-7; D tentatively reads TRBD1 or TRBD2 (5 bases each). The germline V gene has CDR1 MDHEN and CDR2 SYDVKM. The CDR3 consists of 13 residues. V dropped 6 bases and J dropped 3 bases, with 12 bases sitting between them. The CDR3 DNA is TGTGCCAGCAGGGTGGGACCGAACTACGAGCAGTACTTC. This sequence encodes CASRVGPNYEQYF.

This rearrangement joins TRBV12-3 or TRBV12-4 to TRBJ1-5, with D hard to call. This CDR3 region has 13 residues. The V end was cut by 9 bases, the J end by 4 bases, with 13 bases between. CDR3 nucleotides: TGTGCCAGTGCCTTTACAGATAATCAGCCCCAGCATTTT. The encoded protein is CASAFTDNQPQHF.

The chain joins TRBV2 to TRBJ1-4; 11 bases line up with TRBD1. This CDR3 has 15 residues. J was trimmed by 8 bases and V by 8 bases; bases with no gene match: 10. Per germline, CDR1 SNHLY and CDR2 FYNNEI. CDR3 loop: CASGGQGGRLEKLFF. CDR3 DNA: TGTGCCAGCGGGGGACAGGGGGGCCGTTTAGAAAAACTGTTTTTT.

This chain joins TRBV28 and TRBJ2-4, with 12 positions matching TRBD2. The CDR3 contains 17 residues. The trim removed 2 bases at V and 4 bases at J, leaving 6 bases unmatched. CDR1 is MDHEN and CDR2 is SYDVKM in the germline V gene. In DNA form, the CDR3 reads TGTGCCAGCAGTTTACCATGGACTAGCGGGGTAAAAAACATTCAGTACTTC. Protein: CASSLPWTSGVKNIQYF. The full variable domain, in which reference TRBV28 and TRBJ2-4 provide the parts outside the CDR3, is DVKVTQSSRYLVKRTGEKVFLECVQDMDHENMFWYRQDPGLGLRLIYFSYDVKMKEKGDIPEGYSVSREKKERFSLILESASTNQTSMYLCASSLPWTSGVKNIQYFGAGTRLSVL.

The chain joins TRBV2 to TRBJ2-4, with 7 bases matching TRBD2. The DNA end is more similar to TRBJ2-7, so the J call may be wrong. Germline loops: CDR1 SNHLY, CDR2 FYNNEI. This CDR3 spans 15 amino acids. CDR3 amino acids: CASSASGATNYEQYF. CDR3 bases: TGTGCCAGCAGTGCGAGCGGGGCCACAAACTACGAGCAGTACTTC.

This clonotype turned up a few times. The chain recombines TRBV9 with TRBJ1-6; D gene unclear. With 0 bases removed from V and 1 base from J, the gap between germline ends came to 8 bases. Per germline, CDR1 SGDLS and CDR2 YYNGEE. The CDR3 is made up of 16 amino acids. CDR3 bases: TGTGCCAGCAGCGTAGCTCAATTTTCCTATAATTCACCCCTCCACTTT. Protein product: CASSVAQFSYNSPLHF.

This clonotype was recorded a few times. The V and J genes are TRBV20-1 and TRBJ2-7; 8 bases line up with TRBD1. Germline assignment: CDR1 DFQATT and CDR2 SNEGSKA (reference sequence). This CDR3 is built from 14 residues. Trimming removed 4 bases from V and 0 bases from J; junction bases left unmatched: 5. CDR3 region: CSAIGQGDSYEQYF. The DNA for the CDR3 is TGCAGTGCTATCGGACAGGGCGACTCCTACGAGCAGTACTTC.

With respect to this clonotype: An end of the junction differs from the germline gene, which may be a read error. This sequence joins TRBV4-2 and TRBJ1-2, with 7 nucleotides matching TRBD1. Per germline, CDR1 LGHNA and CDR2 YNFKEQ. The CDR3 has 19 amino acids. CDR3 DNA: TGTGCCAGCAGTCAAGAAAGACAGGGAGCAGGGGATATGGTGTATGGCTACACCTTC. Its translation is CASSQERQGAGDMVYGYTF.

This clonotype has only a few counts. The V gene is TRBV10-3, the J gene TRBJ2-4, with D perhaps TRBD1 or TRBD2 (6 bases each). V was clipped by 2 bases and J by 6 bases, with 11 bases between them. Germline V gene lookup returns CDR1 ENHRY and CDR2 SYGVKD. The CDR3 runs 14 residues. This chain's CDR3 is CAISEGGPGNIQYF. CDR3 sequence (DNA): TGTGCCATCAGTGAGGGGGGGCCGGGAAACATTCAGTACTTC.

The chain uses TRBV20-1 and TRBJ1-6, with a weak D call TRBD1 (5 bases). CDR3 size: 19 residues. Deletions cut 3 bases from V and 1 base from J, with 22 bases between. CDR1 and CDR2 (germline): DFQATT, SNEGSKA (reference sequence). The CDR3 reads CSASPDTMGVRSYNSPLHF. The CDR3 DNA sequence: TGCAGTGCTAGTCCCGACACCATGGGGGTTAGGTCCTATAATTCACCCCTCCACTTT.

The chain carries TRBV6-5 and TRBJ2-6; no reliable D call. The CDR3 covers 15 residues. V was cut by 2 bases and J by 4 bases, with 9 bases left in between. CDR1 MNHEY and CDR2 SVGAGI come from the germline V gene. CDR3 amino acids: CASSYIFGGANVLTF. The CDR3 DNA reads TGTGCCAGCAGTTACATCTTTGGGGGGGCCAACGTCCTGACTTTC.

This clonotype has more than one count but fewer than ten. The V and J genes are TRBV6-6 and TRBJ2-3, with D perhaps TRBD2 (6 bases). V dropped 8 bases and J dropped 0 bases, with 9 bases sitting between them. The length of the CDR3 is 13 residues. Germline CDR1 is MNHNY and CDR2 is SVGAGI (reference sequence). For the CDR3, the DNA is TGTGCCAGCGGGGGGAAAAGCACAGATACGCAGTATTTT. Amino acid sequence: CASGGKSTDTQYF.

This sequence joins TRBV20-1 and TRBJ2-3, with a tentative D call TRBD1 (6 bases). V lost 6 bases and J 1 base, leaving 11 bases between the germline ends. The CDR3 contains 13 residues. The germline V gene encodes CDR1 DFQATT and CDR2 SNEGSKA (reference sequence). This CDR3 reads CSARKGGTDTQYF. DNA for the CDR3: TGCAGTGCCCGTAAGGGGGGCACAGATACGCAGTATTTT.

The sample holds many counts of this clonotype. This sequence joins TRBV20-1 and TRBJ2-5, with 8 bases identical to TRBD1. Germline CDR1 DFQATT, CDR2 SNEGSKA (reference sequence). The length of the CDR3 is 14 residues. With V trimmed by 6 bases and J by 5 bases, 11 bases remained unmatched. CDR3 loop: CSAPGQGAWETQYF. The DNA of the CDR3 is TGCAGTGCCCCGGGGCAGGGGGCATGGGAGACCCAGTACTTC.

The chain has TRBV5-1 and TRBJ2-7; TRBD1 matches at 7 bases. The closer fit of TRBJ2-5 to the DNA end suggests the J call may be wrong. Germline CDR1 is SGHRS and CDR2 is YFSETQ. The CDR3 spans 15 residues. The CDR3 DNA reads as TGCGCCAGCAGCGGATCCGGGACAGTTGAAGAGACCCAGTACTTC. Translating gives CASSGSGTVEETQYF.

The gene calls are TRBV12-3 or TRBV12-4 and TRBJ1-5, with D maybe TRBD1 (5 bases). The V gene lost 7 bases and the J gene lost 7 bases, with 11 bases spanning the gap. The CDR3 totals 12 residues. DNA for the CDR3: TGTGCCAGCAAGTGGGGGGACCAGCCCCAGCATTTT. Translated: CASKWGDQPQHF.

J is TRBJ1-4 and V is TRBV7-2; 8 bases fit TRBD1. This CDR3 is 14 amino acids long. Losses at the gene ends were 4 bases for V and 5 bases for J; bases not matched to a gene: 3. CDR1 is SGHTA and CDR2 is FQGNSA in the germline V gene. CDR3 nucleotides: TGTGCCAGCAGCTCCAGGACAGGGAATGAAAAACTGTTTTTT. Protein product: CASSSRTGNEKLFF.

The rearrangement uses TRBV9 and TRBJ2-7; D might be TRBD1 (5 bases). This CDR3 is 14 amino acids long. V was trimmed by 0 bases and J by 5 bases, leaving 12 bases between them. Per germline, CDR1 SGDLS and CDR2 YYNGEE. This CDR3 is CASSVEPGLNEQYF. The CDR3 DNA reads as TGTGCCAGCAGCGTAGAACCAGGGCTGAACGAGCAGTACTTC.

The chain has TRBV12-3 or TRBV12-4 and TRBJ2-3, with a possible D match to TRBD2 (5 bases). There are 14 residues in the CDR3. V dropped 3 bases and J dropped 6 bases, with 13 bases sitting between them. Here the CDR3 reads CASSFGRTGDTQYF. The CDR3 DNA sequence: TGTGCCAGCAGTTTCGGTCGGACGGGGGATACGCAGTATTTT.

This clonotype has just a few counts. The J gene is TRBJ2-1, the V gene TRBV7-2; 9 bases are shared with TRBD1. Germline-derived CDR1 and CDR2 are SGHTA and FQGNSA. The V gene end was trimmed by 0 bases and the J gene end by 4 bases; junction bases not matched to a gene: 4. CDR3 length equals 16 residues. Here the CDR3 DNA reads TGTGCCAGCAGCTTAGCCCCGGGACAGGGTTACAATGAGCAGTTCTTC. Protein: CASSLAPGQGYNEQFF.

The chain links TRBV20-1 to TRBJ2-1; D perhaps matches TRBD2 (5 bases). CDR3 length: 11 amino acids. Trimming stripped 7 bases from V and 10 bases from J, with 14 bases between. CDR1 and CDR2 (germline): DFQATT, SNEGSKA (reference sequence). CDR3 nucleotide sequence: TGCAGTGATGCCATTGGCGGGGAGCAGTTCTTC. This translates into CSDAIGGEQFF.

There are a few counts of this clonotype. This sequence joins TRBV29-1 and TRBJ1-2; 8 nucleotides line up with TRBD1. V dropped 2 bases and J dropped 5; count of bases not matched to a gene: 7. From germline, CDR1 is SQVTM and CDR2 ANQGSEA. The CDR3 is 14 residues long. The CDR3 DNA reads as TGCAGCGTTGAATTGGCAGGGGGCAGGTATGGCTACACCTTC. Its protein is CSVELAGGRYGYTF.

This clonotype appeared many times. The gene calls are TRBV9 and TRBJ2-5; 7 nucleotides line up with TRBD1. Germline loops: CDR1 SGDLS, CDR2 YYNGEE. Trimming cost V 0 bases and J 0 bases; bases outside gene matches: 5. The CDR3 sequence is 16 residues long. The CDR3 loop reads CASSVASGQYQETQYF. In nucleotides, the CDR3 is TGTGCCAGCAGCGTAGCCTCGGGACAGTACCAAGAGACCCAGTACTTC.

The chain links TRBV20-1 to TRBJ1-2, with 7 bases fitting TRBD1. The germline V gene encodes CDR1 DFQATT and CDR2 SNEGSKA (reference sequence). This CDR3 region has 14 residues. V was pared by 5 bases and J by 5 bases, with 11 bases of the junction left unmatched. This CDR3 reads CSAGRQGPWYGYTF. The DNA of the CDR3 is TGCAGTGCTGGACGACAGGGCCCTTGGTATGGCTACACCTTC.